This T cell receptor (beta chain) was recorded in a study of cytomegalovirus exposure and HLA in healthy donors. The PCR had 60 Vbeta and 13 Jbeta primers. The data were produced by immunoSEQ multiplex PCR, yet TCRdb's version contains in-frame clones alone and is incomplete. The repertoire holds a few hundred thousand clones, with approximately 80% as singletons. The germline V gene encodes CDR1 MNHNS and CDR2 SASEGT. There are 15 residues in the CDR3. V was shortened by 2 bases and J by 6 bases, with 13 bases between the two germline ends. The sequence was obtained from a girl aged 2-10 years in good health and CMV-seronegative. The specimen was PBMCs. The rearrangement joins TRBV6-1 to TRBJ1-4; D perhaps matches TRBD1 (5 bases). The CDR3 DNA reads TGTGCCAGCAGTGAACTAGGCGGGGGGGATGAAAAACTGTTTTTT. It yields the protein CASSELGGGDEKLFF.